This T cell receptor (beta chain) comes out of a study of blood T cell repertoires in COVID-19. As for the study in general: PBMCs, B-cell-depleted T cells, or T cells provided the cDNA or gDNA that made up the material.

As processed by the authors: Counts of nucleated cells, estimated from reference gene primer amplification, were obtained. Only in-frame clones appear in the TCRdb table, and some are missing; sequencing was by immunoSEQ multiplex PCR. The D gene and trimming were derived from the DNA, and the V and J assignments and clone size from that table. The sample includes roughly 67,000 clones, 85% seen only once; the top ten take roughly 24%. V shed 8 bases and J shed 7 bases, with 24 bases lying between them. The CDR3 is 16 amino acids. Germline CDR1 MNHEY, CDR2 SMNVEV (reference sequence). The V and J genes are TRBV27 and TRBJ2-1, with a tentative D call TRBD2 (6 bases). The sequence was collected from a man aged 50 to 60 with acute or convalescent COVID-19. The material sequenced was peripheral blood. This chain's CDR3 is CASSPRVAARRNEQFF. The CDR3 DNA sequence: TGTGCCAGCTCCCCTAGGGTAGCGGCTAGACGGAATGAGCAGTTCTTC.